The 20 T cell receptor beta chains below come from one sample, sequenced in a study of T cell clonality in common variable immunodeficiency. The table came from immunoSEQ multiplex PCR; TCRdb's copy has only in-frame clones and leaves some out. The repertoire consists of about 59,000 clones, none detected only once. Sequences were obtained from peripheral blood mononuclear cells. Receptors were obtained from a person aged 18-70 years in good health.

This clone was observed at least ten times. The sequenced fragment ends 3 residues before the CDR3 boundary, so the rest is inferred from the germline J gene. This chain uses TRBV12-5 with TRBJ2-3; D is possibly TRBD2 (6 bases). Germline CDR1 and CDR2: LGHNT and FRNRAP. The CDR3 is 17 amino acids. With 1 base removed from V and 2 bases from J, the gap between germline ends came to 16 bases. CDR3 DNA, as far as it was read: TGTGCTAGTGGTTTGGACTCACTAAGACTAGACACAGATACG. This codes for CASGLDSLRLDTDT. The full CDR3 protein reads CASGLDSLRLDTDTQYF.

In its sample, this clone was seen many times. The sequenced fragment ends 3 residues before the CDR3 boundary, so the rest is inferred from the germline J gene. This sequence joins TRBV7-2 and TRBJ1-2; no clear D. The CDR3 is 13 residues long. CDR1 is SGHTA, CDR2 FQGNSA, per germline. The V gene lost 3 bases and the J gene lost 4 bases, with 9 bases spanning the gap. CDR3 amino acids: CASSLRHLYGYTF. CDR3 DNA, as far as it was read: TGTGCCAGCAGCTTGAGACACCTCTATGGC.

This clone was seen ten or more times. Sequencing ends 3 residues short of the CDR3 end; the germline J gene provides the rest. The rearrangement links TRBV7-9 to TRBJ1-4; weak D call: TRBD1 (6 bases). Trimming pared 4 bases from V and 8 bases from J, leaving 17 bases between. The CDR3 has 15 residues. Looked up from germline, CDR1 is SEHNR and CDR2 is FQNEAQ (reference sequence). CDR3 loop: CASSSGPGVEEKLFF. The sequenced part of the CDR3 DNA is TGTGCCAGCAGCTCGGGCCCAGGGGTGGAAGAAAAA.

In this sample, this clone turned up a few times. The CDR3 end is not reached by the read, which stops 3 residues before it; the germline J gene fills it in. The V call is TRBV19, the J call TRBJ2-4; D call uncertain. Germline CDR1 and CDR2: LNHDA and SQIVND (reference sequence). This CDR3 has 16 residues. The CDR3 protein is CASSIASGESGYGQYF. The DNA read from the CDR3 is TGTGCCAGTAGTATAGCATCAGGCGAGTCTGGCTATGGT.

In this sample, this clone turned up many times. The read finishes 3 residues shy of the CDR3 end, and the germline J gene is used to complete it. This sequence joins TRBV7-2 and TRBJ2-5; 11 bases are a match to TRBD2. The J segment lost 3 bases and the V segment lost 5 bases, leaving 5 bases of the junction unmatched. CDR1 is SGHTA and CDR2 is FQGNSA in the germline V gene. The CDR3 sequence is 15 residues long. The sequenced CDR3 bases are TGTGCCAGCAGCGCCCCGGGACTAGCGGAAGAGACC. It yields the protein CASSAPGLAEET. The entire CDR3 protein reads CASSAPGLAEETQYF.

This clone was recorded at least ten times. The read ends 3 residues before the CDR3 terminus; that terminus is restored from the germline J gene. V is TRBV10-3 and J is TRBJ2-7; the D gene is possibly TRBD1 (6 bases). V lost 2 bases and J 5 bases, leaving 10 bases between the germline ends. From germline, CDR1 is ENHRY and CDR2 SYGVKD. This CDR3 is 13 amino acids long. Incomplete CDR3 DNA: TGTGCCATCAGTGAGAACAGGGACCACGAG. This translates into CAISENRDHE. The entire CDR3 protein reads CAISENRDHEQYF.

At least ten counts were recorded for this clone. The sequence runs out 3 residues before the end of the CDR3; the remainder is reconstructed from the germline J gene. The V and J genes are TRBV6-2 or TRBV6-3 and TRBJ1-2, with D unclear. Germline V lookup: CDR1 MNHEY, CDR2 SVGEGT. The CDR3 totals 12 residues. V was cut by 4 bases and J by 4 bases, with 7 bases left in between. The part of the CDR3 DNA that was read is TGTGCCAGCAGTTTGGGCCTCTATGGC. The encoded protein is CASSLGLYG. The CDR3 as a whole reads CASSLGLYGYTF.

This clone was seen a handful of times. The read terminates 3 residues ahead of where the CDR3 ends, so the germline J gene completes it. The chain has TRBV19 and TRBJ1-1; no clear D gene. The V end was cut by 10 bases, the J end by 4 bases, with 7 bases between. The CDR3 is 10 residues long. Germline V lookup: CDR1 LNHDA, CDR2 SQIVND (reference sequence). The CDR3 sequence: CATEGTEAFF. CDR3 DNA (partial): TGTGCCACCGAGGGCACTGAA.

This clone was counted ten times or more. The CDR3 is CASSELSMTRDGYTF. The sequenced CDR3 bases are TGTGCCAGCAGTGAATTGTCCATGACGAGGGATGGC. The V gene is TRBV2, the J gene TRBJ1-2; D is ambiguous. The read comes to an end 3 residues before the CDR3 does, leaving the germline J gene to fill in the end. This CDR3 contains 15 residues. The V gene lost 2 bases and the J gene lost 6 bases, with 16 bases spanning the gap. Germline CDR1 and CDR2: SNHLY and FYNNEI.

A few counts support this clone. The CDR3 end is not reached by the read, which stops 3 residues before it; the germline J gene fills it in. The chain couples TRBV19 to TRBJ2-2, with 10 bases identical to TRBD1. The V and J ends lost 2 bases and 7 bases, in that order; junction bases with no gene match: 7. Germline-derived CDR1 and CDR2 are LNHDA and SQIVND (reference sequence). The CDR3 spans 16 residues. The covered CDR3 bases are TGTGCCAGTAGTATATCCGGGACAGGGGTTAGCGGGGAG. Protein: CASSISGTGVSGE. In full, the CDR3 is CASSISGTGVSGELFF.

This clone was seen many times. The CDR3 end is not reached by the read, which stops 3 residues before it; the germline J gene fills it in. The chain recombines TRBV29-1 with TRBJ1-1; a weak D match, TRBD1 (6 bases). V lost 6 bases and J 3 bases, leaving 17 bases between the germline ends. In germline, CDR1 is SQVTM, CDR2 ANQGSEA. The CDR3 extends over 14 amino acids. CDR3 protein: CSVLGDAGDTEAFF. CDR3 bases read: TGCAGCGTGCTAGGGGACGCAGGGGACACTGAA.

To note about this clone: With the read ending 3 residues before the CDR3 end, the germline J gene is used to fill in that end. The chain employs TRBV7-2 and TRBJ2-4; D is ambiguous. The germline V gene encodes CDR1 SGHTA and CDR2 FQGNSA. CDR3 length: 13 amino acids. This chain's CDR3 is CASSLAVNYGQYF. The sequenced part of the CDR3 DNA is TGTGCCAGCAGCTTAGCCGTGAACTATGGT.

This clone was recorded many times. The CDR3 extends 3 residues past the end of the read, so its final part is completed from the germline J gene. This rearrangement joins TRBV6-2 or TRBV6-3 to TRBJ2-1, with D possibly TRBD2 on 6 matching bases. CDR3 length equals 12 residues. The ends were cut back, 10 bases at V and 3 bases at J, with 10 bases in the middle. Germline loops: CDR1 MNHEY, CDR2 SVGEGT. CDR3 sequence reads: CAISAGYNEQFF. The sequenced part of the CDR3 DNA is TGTGCCATCTCAGCGGGCTACAATGAG.

Ten or more counts support this clone. The read finishes 3 residues shy of the CDR3 end, and the germline J gene is used to complete it. The V and J genes are TRBV6-1 and TRBJ2-7, with 10 positions matching TRBD2. V trimming: 2 bases; J trimming: 1 base; junction bases outside the gene matches: 11. The germline V gene encodes CDR1 MNHNS and CDR2 SASEGT. The CDR3 totals 18 residues. The CDR3 DNA, read in part, is TGTGCCAGCAGTGAAAGGTCTAGCGGGAGTTTTAGGTCCTACGAG. Residues: CASSERSSGSFRSYE. The full-length CDR3 reads as CASSERSSGSFRSYEQYF.

This clone was observed at least ten times. The CDR3 is cut off 3 residues early in the read; its end comes from the germline J gene. The J gene is TRBJ1-2, the V gene TRBV19; D is perhaps TRBD1 (5 bases). The V and J ends lost 8 bases and 2 bases respectively, with 12 bases between them. The CDR3 runs 13 residues. The germline V gene has CDR1 LNHDA and CDR2 SQIVND (reference sequence). CDR3 loop: CASGWGGNYGYTF. The DNA read from the CDR3 is TGTGCCAGTGGATGGGGGGGGAACTATGGC.

This clone was found many times. The CDR3 end lies 3 residues beyond the end of the read and is filled in from the germline J gene. The V call is TRBV5-1, the J call TRBJ1-5; D is perhaps TRBD1 (5 bases). The CDR3 has 15 residues. Germline V gene data show CDR1 as SGHRS and CDR2 as YFSETQ. CDR3 DNA, as far as it was read: TGCGCCAGCAGCTTAAATCCAGGGCTCGGTGGTCCC. Translating it yields CASSLNPGLGGP. The whole CDR3 protein is CASSLNPGLGGPQHF.

At least ten counts were recorded for this clone. The read comes to an end 3 residues before the CDR3 does, leaving the germline J gene to fill in the end. Other DNA sequences from this sample encode an identical CDR3 as well. The rearrangement links TRBV19 to TRBJ1-2; weak D call: TRBD1 (6 bases). This CDR3 has 14 amino acids. The germline gives CDR1 LNHDA, CDR2 SQIVND (reference sequence). This CDR3 is CASSIDGNRDIYTF. Incomplete CDR3 DNA: TGTGCCAGTAGTATAGATGGGAACCGGGACATC.

This clone was detected many times. The DNA ends 3 residues before the CDR3 does, and the rest of the CDR3 is filled in from the germline J gene. V usage is TRBV7-3 and J usage is TRBJ2-5; tentative D call: TRBD1 (5 bases). The V and J ends lost 5 bases and 1 base respectively, with 8 bases between them. CDR3 size: 13 residues. Germline-derived CDR1 and CDR2 are SGHTA and FQGTGA. Here the CDR3 reads CASSDDSQETQYF. The covered CDR3 bases are TGTGCCAGCAGCGATGACAGCCAAGAGACC.

This clone has a count of ten or more. The CDR3 end is not reached by the read, which stops 3 residues before it; the germline J gene fills it in. The chain is built from TRBV19 and TRBJ1-2; D might be TRBD1 (6 bases). V was trimmed by 2 bases and J by 0 bases, leaving 10 bases between them. The CDR3 contains 15 residues. Germline CDR1 reads LNHDA; CDR2 reads SQIVND (reference sequence). CDR3 sequence: CASSIRGGPNYGYTF. The part of the CDR3 DNA that was read is TGTGCCAGTAGTATAAGGGGGGGCCCTAACTATGGC.

This clone was detected ten times or more. The observed sequence ends 3 residues before the CDR3 terminus, with the missing tail filled in from the germline J gene. The V and J genes are TRBV6-1 and TRBJ2-7; 13 nucleotides match TRBD2. Germline V gene lookup returns CDR1 MNHNS and CDR2 SASEGT. The CDR3 spans 17 residues. The V and J ends lost 1 base and 5 bases, in that order; junction bases with no gene match: 8. CDR3 sequence: CASSEGTSGSGGDEQYF. Partial CDR3 DNA: TGTGCCAGCAGTGAAGGGACTAGCGGGAGTGGAGGGGACGAG.